This T cell receptor beta chain derives from a study of blood T cell repertoires in COVID-19. Overall study context: PBMCs, B-cell-depleted T cells, or T cells were the source of the cDNA or gDNA that made up the material.

The protocol was immunoSEQ multiplex PCR, while the TCRdb copy is restricted to in-frame clones and leaves out a portion. This table has under 150,000 clones, less than 90% appearing once. Trimming left V 7 bases short and J 6 bases short, with 10 bases between. The CDR3 is 12 residues long. Germline CDR1 ENHRY, CDR2 SYGVKD. This clone appeared a single time. The material sequenced was peripheral blood. This receptor was obtained from a man at least 80 years old with acute or convalescent COVID-19. V and J are TRBV10-3 and TRBJ2-1; possibly TRBD1 for D (5 bases). DNA for the CDR3: TGTGCCATCACGGCAGGGCCCAATGAGCAGTTCTTC. The encoded protein is CAITAGPNEQFF.